Listed below are T cell receptor beta chains from one sample, sequenced in a study of quantifying T cell responses using KT2 cells. Using its own MiXCR run on the UMI-ligation and nested PCR reads, TCRdb lists one record per CDR3 protein. Here the sample spans approximately 54,000 distinct CDR3 sequences, roughly 12% being singletons. The sequenced material came from PBMCs spiked with cells of the T cell clone KT2. The receptors here all came from a human donor. Both conserved end residues are part of each CDR3. D genes are given only for firm matches. Not all rows give a size; the values are once, few, many and, for expanded clones, a class.

D gene,clone size,V gene,J gene,CDR3 protein,CDR3 DNA
-,-,TRBV6-6,TRBJ2-3,CASSSQRDTQYF,TGTGCCAGCAGCTCCCAGCGAGATACGCAGTATTTT
-,few,TRBV12-3/TRBV12-4,TRBJ1-2,CASSHGYGYTF,TGTGCCAGCAGCCATGGGTATGGCTACACCTTC
TRBD1,many,TRBV4-3,TRBJ1-6,CASSQDVGQGESPLHF,TGCGCCAGCAGCCAAGATGTTGGACAGGGCGAATCACCCCTCCACTTT
TRBD1,-,TRBV20-1,TRBJ1-1,CSARGDRGEMNTEAFF,TGCAGTGCTAGGGGAGACAGGGGCGAAATGAACACTGAAGCTTTCTTT
TRBD1,few,TRBV15,TRBJ1-1,CATRVQGAGEAFF,TGTGCCACCAGAGTACAGGGGGCAGGTGAAGCTTTCTTT
-,-,TRBV12-3/TRBV12-4,TRBJ1-2,CASSFENNYGYTF,TGTGCCAGCAGTTTTGAAAATAACTATGGCTACACCTTC
TRBD1,-,TRBV7-2,TRBJ2-7,CASSWTGEFPYEQYF,TGTGCCAGCAGCTGGACAGGGGAATTTCCCTACGAGCAGTACTTC
-,few,TRBV10-3,TRBJ2-7,CAISEGSDYEQYF,TGTGCCATCAGTGAAGGCTCCGACTACGAGCAGTACTTC
-,-,TRBV4-3,TRBJ2-6,CASSQDLKGGANVLTF,TGCGCCAGCAGCCAAGATCTAAAAGGTGGGGCCAACGTCCTGACTTTC
-,few,TRBV29-1,TRBJ2-3,CSGGAAQYF,TGCAGCGGTGGAGCGGCGCAGTATTTT
TRBD2,-,TRBV2,TRBJ2-5,CASSARWGGETQYF,TGTGCCAGCAGTGCGAGATGGGGGGGAGAGACCCAGTACTTC
-,few,TRBV21-1,TRBJ2-3,CASSTEGPASPRTDTQYF,TGTGCCAGCAGCACGGAGGGACCCGCGAGTCCTCGCACAGATACGCAGTATTTT
TRBD1,few,TRBV4-2,TRBJ2-2,CASSRETGGHTGELFF,TGTGCCAGCAGCAGAGAGACAGGGGGCCACACCGGGGAGCTGTTTTTT
-,few,TRBV29-1,TRBJ1-2,CSVDREGYGYTF,TGCAGCGTTGACAGGGAAGGCTATGGCTACACCTTC
-,-,TRBV30,TRBJ1-4,CAWSVPGRDEKLFF,TGTGCCTGGAGTGTCCCTGGCAGGGACGAAAAACTGTTTTTT
TRBD2,-,TRBV19,TRBJ2-2,CASKPRTSGDGTANTGELFF,TGTGCCAGTAAACCCCGGACTAGCGGAGACGGTACCGCGAACACCGGGGAGCTGTTTTTT